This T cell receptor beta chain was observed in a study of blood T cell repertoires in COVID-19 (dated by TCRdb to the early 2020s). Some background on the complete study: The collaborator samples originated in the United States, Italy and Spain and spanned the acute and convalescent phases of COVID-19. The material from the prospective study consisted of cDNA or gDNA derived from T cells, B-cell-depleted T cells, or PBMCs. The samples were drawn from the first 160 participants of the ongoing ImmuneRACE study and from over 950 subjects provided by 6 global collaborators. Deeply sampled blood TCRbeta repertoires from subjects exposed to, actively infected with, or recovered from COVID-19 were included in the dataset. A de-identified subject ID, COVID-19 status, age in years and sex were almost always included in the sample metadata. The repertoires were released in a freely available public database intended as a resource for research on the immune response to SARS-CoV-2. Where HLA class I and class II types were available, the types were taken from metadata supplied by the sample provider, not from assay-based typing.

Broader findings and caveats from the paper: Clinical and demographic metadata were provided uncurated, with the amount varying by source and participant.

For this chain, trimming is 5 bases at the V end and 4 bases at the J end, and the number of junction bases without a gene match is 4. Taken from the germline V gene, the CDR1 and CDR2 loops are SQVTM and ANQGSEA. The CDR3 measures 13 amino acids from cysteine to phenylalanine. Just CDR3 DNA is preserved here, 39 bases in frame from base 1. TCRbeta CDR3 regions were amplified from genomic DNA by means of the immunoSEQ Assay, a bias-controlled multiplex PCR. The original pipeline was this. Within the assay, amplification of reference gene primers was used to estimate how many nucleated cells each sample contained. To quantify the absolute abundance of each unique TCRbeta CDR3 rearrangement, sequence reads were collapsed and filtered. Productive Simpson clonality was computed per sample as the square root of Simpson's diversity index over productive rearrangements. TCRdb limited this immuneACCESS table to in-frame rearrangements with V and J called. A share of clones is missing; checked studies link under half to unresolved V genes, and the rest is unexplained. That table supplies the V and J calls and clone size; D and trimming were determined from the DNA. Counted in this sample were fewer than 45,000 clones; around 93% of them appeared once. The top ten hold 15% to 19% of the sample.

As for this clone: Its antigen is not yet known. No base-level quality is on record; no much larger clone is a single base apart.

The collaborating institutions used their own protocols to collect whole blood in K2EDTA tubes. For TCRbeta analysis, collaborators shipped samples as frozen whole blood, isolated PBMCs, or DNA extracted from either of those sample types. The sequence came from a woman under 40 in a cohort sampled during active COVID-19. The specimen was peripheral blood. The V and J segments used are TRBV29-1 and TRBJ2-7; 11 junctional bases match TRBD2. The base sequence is TGCAGCGTTACTAGCGGGGGCAGATACGAGCAGTACTTC. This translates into CSVTSGGRYEQYF.